The rows below give T cell receptor beta chains drawn from one sample of a study of blood T cell repertoires in COVID-19. Method: immunoSEQ multiplex PCR; TCRdb's copy keeps in-frame clones and lacks some. Among about 250,000 clones listed, approximately 90% were seen once. The sequenced sample consisted of PBMCs or T cells enriched from blood (not recorded which). These receptors all stem from a man between 40 and 49 years old who had recovered from COVID-19. Both conserved end residues are trimmed from each CDR3. Clone size is shown for a subset of rows, as once, few, many or a class of expanded clone.

v_call	clone_size	j_call	cdr3_aa
TRBV10-3	-	TRBJ2-2	AIRDRSNTGELF
TRBV2	-	TRBJ1-5	ASNTEAYNQPQH
TRBV7-8	-	TRBJ1-1	ASSSGQYYTEAF
TRBV11-2	-	TRBJ2-7	ASSQGQGAAYEQY
TRBV2	-	TRBJ2-3	ASQSQAGTDTQY
TRBV6-5	many	TRBJ2-1	ASSVGQTSYNEQF
TRBV5-5	-	TRBJ2-2	ASSGPRGVDTGELF
TRBV28	-	TRBJ1-1	ASTYLRGATEAF
TRBV6-5	-	TRBJ2-1	ASSYSRTSWNEQF
TRBV9	-	TRBJ2-1	ASSVDSGRGVFNEQF
TRBV12-3/TRBV12-4	-	TRBJ2-3	ASSLLLTDTQY
TRBV15	-	TRBJ1-3	ATSRDRGSGNTIY
TRBV7-2	-	TRBJ2-5	ASRATGRETQY
TRBV12-3/TRBV12-4	once	TRBJ2-7	ASRSGQGGEQY
TRBV2	once	TRBJ2-3	ASTLDRGGADTQY
TRBV23-1	once	TRBJ1-1	ASSPPSGIEGMNTEAF
TRBV12-5	-	TRBJ2-3	ASGLPSWRGFTDTQY
TRBV27	-	TRBJ2-2	ASSLRGGDTGELF
TRBV2	many	TRBJ2-7	ASTGTGGYEQY
TRBV19	-	TRBJ2-1	ASSIWTSRYNEQF